This TCR beta chain was found in a study of T cell repertoires in cytomegalovirus infection (dated by TCRdb to about 2019). About the study as a whole: Because public TCR beta signatures pointed to carriage of CMV infection together with the matching HLA type, the HLA type of each donor mattered for the analysis.

Inclusive of the bounding cysteine and phenylalanine, the CDR3 is 14 residues long. The sequence is cut down to CDR3 DNA, 42 bases in frame from base 1. The germline V gene (reference sequence) specifies DFQATT as CDR1 and SNEGSKA as CDR2. The V and J ends are trimmed by 5 bases and 4 bases, leaving 17 bases between them. These reads were obtained on an Illumina HiSeq 1500. TCRdb handled the public reads itself, with Q25 trimming in fastp and clone calling in MiXCR, and kept productive beta chains. All rows with the same CDR3 protein become a single entry with the most common DNA and genes. This sample comprises under 200,000 distinct CDR3 sequences, roughly 9% of them detected only once. The top ten constitute about 4.2% of the sample. Points on this clonotype: Its cognate antigen has yet to be identified. There are no base qualities to consult, and no much larger clone falls within one base.

On the study overall, not on this receptor specifically: In both this cohort and an independent roughly 330-donor cohort, the cumulative frequency of public TCR beta family members distinguished carriers of CMV infection plus the relevant HLA type. In the ex vivo response, HLA-C-restricted CMV-specific TCR beta clonotypes were dominant, and in two of eight donors the single most frequent clonotype came from this HLA-C-restricted group.

The rearrangement joined TRBV20-1 to TRBJ1-2; the D segment cannot be called with confidence. This TCR derives from a human donor in good health (CMV status not recorded). Some clones in this sample may be carry-over from other donors' samples. Sequencing was carried out using PBMCs. The CDR3 here reads CSAQSSQIAYGYTF. The nucleotide sequence reads TGCAGTGCTCAGTCCTCGCAGATCGCCTATGGCTACACCTTC.